This T cell receptor (beta chain) was sequenced for a study of blood T cell repertoires in COVID-19. The overall study: The United States, Italy and Spain provided the acute and convalescent COVID-19 samples. From T cells, B-cell-depleted T cells, or PBMCs came the material, which was cDNA or gDNA.

Seattle patients were enrolled while actively infected and followed longitudinally. Trimming removed 6 bases from V and 0 bases from J, with 6 bases in between. The CDR3 runs 13 residues. CDR1 MNHEY and CDR2 SVGAGI come from the germline V gene. In the study's own analysis: Reference gene primers were amplified, and this amplification served to estimate nucleated cell counts. Clones were sequenced by immunoSEQ multiplex PCR, and TCRdb holds only the in-frame ones, with some missing. The V and J calls and clone size were taken over from that table, and D and trimming were inferred from the DNA. Found here are fewer than 300,000 clones, approximately 90% of them singletons; the top ten hold 6% to 8%.

The sample taken for sequencing was peripheral blood. This receptor was identified in a woman aged 50 to 60 with COVID-19, enrolled during active disease. V gene TRBV6-5 combines with J gene TRBJ1-5, with D perhaps matching TRBD1 (5 bases). The CDR3 coding sequence is TGTGCCAGCAGACAGGATAGCAATCAGCCCCAGCATTTT. Its protein product is CASRQDSNQPQHF.